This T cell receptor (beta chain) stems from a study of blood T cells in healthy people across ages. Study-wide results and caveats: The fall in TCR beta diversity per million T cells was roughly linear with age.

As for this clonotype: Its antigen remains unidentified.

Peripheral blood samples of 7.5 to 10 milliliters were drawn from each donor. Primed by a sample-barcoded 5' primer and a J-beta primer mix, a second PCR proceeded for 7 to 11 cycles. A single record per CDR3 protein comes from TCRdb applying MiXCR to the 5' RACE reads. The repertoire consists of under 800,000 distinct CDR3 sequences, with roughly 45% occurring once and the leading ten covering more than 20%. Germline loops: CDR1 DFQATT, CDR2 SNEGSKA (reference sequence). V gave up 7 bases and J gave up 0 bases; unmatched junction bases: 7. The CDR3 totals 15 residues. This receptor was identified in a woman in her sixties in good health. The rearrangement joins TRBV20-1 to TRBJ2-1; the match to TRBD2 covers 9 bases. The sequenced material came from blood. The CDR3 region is CSGEIAGDSYNEQFF. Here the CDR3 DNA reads TGCAGTGGCGAAATAGCGGGGGACTCCTACAATGAGCAGTTCTTC.